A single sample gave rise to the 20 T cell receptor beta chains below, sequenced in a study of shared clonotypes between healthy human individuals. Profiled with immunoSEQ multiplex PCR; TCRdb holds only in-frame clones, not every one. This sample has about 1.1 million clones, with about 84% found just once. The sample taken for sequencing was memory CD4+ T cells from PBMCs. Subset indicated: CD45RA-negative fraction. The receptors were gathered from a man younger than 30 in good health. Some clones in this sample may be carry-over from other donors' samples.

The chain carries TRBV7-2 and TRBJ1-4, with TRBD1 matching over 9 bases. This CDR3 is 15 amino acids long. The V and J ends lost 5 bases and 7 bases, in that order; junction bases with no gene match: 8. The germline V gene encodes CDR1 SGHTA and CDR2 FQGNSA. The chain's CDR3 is CASSRTGGLSEKLFF. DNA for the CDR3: TGTGCCAGCAGCCGTACAGGGGGCTTGAGTGAAAAACTGTTTTTT.

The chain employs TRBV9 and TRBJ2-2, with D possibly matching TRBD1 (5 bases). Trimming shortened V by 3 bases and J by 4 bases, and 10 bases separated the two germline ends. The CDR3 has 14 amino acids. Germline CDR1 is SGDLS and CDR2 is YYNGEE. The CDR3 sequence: CASSAQGLTGELFF. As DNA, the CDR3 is TGTGCCAGCAGCGCGCAGGGTCTCACCGGGGAGCTGTTTTTT.

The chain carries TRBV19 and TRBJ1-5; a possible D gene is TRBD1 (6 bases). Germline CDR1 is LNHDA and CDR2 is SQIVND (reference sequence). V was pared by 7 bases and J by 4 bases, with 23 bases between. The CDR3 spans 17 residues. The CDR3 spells CASIPTRGAEMNQPQHF. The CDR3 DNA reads TGTGCCAGTATCCCAACCAGGGGAGCAGAAATGAATCAGCCCCAGCATTTT.

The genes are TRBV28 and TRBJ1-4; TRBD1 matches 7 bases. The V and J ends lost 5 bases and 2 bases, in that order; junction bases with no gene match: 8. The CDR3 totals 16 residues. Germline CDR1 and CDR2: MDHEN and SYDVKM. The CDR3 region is CASSQDRRSTNEKLFF. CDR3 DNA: TGTGCCAGCAGTCAGGACAGGAGGTCGACTAATGAAAAACTGTTTTTT.

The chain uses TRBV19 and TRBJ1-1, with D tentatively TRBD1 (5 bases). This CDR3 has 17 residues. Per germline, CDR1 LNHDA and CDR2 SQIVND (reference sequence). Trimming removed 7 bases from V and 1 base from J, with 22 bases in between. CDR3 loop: CASTTPRRGGGNTEAFF. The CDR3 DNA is TGTGCCAGTACCACCCCTCGGAGGGGCGGTGGGAACACTGAAGCTTTCTTT.

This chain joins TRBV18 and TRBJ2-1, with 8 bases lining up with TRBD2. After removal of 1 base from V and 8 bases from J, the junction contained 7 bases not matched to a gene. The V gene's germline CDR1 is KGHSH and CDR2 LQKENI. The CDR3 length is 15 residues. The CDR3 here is CASSPRAGGKDEQFF. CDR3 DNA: TGTGCCAGCTCACCACGCGCGGGAGGAAAGGATGAGCAGTTCTTC.

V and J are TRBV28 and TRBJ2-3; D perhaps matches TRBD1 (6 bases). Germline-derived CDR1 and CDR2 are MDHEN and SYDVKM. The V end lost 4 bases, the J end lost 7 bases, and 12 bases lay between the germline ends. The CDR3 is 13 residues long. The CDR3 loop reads CASSSYRANTQYF. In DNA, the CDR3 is TGTGCCAGCAGTTCCTACAGGGCTAATACGCAGTATTTT.

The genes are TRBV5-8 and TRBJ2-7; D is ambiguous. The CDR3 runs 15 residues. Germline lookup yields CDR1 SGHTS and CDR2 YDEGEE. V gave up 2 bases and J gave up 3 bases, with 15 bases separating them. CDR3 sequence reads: CASSFSAVIFYEQYF. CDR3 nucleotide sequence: TGTGCCAGCAGCTTTTCGGCGGTTATCTTCTACGAGCAGTACTTC. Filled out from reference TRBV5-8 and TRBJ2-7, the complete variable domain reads EAGVTQSPTHLIKTRGQQATLRCSPISGHTSVYWYQQALGLGLQFLLWYDEGEERNRGNFPPRFSGRQFPNYSSELNVNALELEDSALYLCASSFSAVIFYEQYFGPGTRLTVT.

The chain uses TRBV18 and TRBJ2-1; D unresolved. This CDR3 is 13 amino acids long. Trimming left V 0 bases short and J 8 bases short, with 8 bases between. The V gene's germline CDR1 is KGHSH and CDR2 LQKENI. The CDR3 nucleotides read TGTGCCAGCTCACCACCCGCCGACGATGAGCAGTTCTTC. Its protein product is CASSPPADDEQFF.

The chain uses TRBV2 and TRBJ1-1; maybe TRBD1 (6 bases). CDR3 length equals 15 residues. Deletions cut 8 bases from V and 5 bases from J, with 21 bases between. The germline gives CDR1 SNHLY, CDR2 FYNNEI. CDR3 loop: CASSRDMGKGTEAFF. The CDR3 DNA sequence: TGTGCCAGCTCCCGGGACATGGGAAAGGGGACTGAAGCTTTCTTT.

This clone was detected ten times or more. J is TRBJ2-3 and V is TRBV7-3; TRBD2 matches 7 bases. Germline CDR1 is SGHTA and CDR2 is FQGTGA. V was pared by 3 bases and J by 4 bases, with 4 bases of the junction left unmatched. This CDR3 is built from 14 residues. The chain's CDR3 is CASSFRAGADTQYF. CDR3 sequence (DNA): TGTGCCAGCAGCTTTAGGGCGGGAGCAGATACGCAGTATTTT.

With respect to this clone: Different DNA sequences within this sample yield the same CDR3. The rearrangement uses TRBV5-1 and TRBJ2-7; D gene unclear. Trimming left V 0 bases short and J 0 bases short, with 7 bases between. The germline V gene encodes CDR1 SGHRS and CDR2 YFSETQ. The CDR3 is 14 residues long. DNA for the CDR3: TGCGCCAGCAGCTTGGGTCCCTCCTCCTACGAGCAGTACTTC. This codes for CASSLGPSSYEQYF.

The CDR3 DNA reads TGTGCCAGCGGGACTAGCGAGCTATACAATGAGCAGTTCTTC. Its translation: CASGTSELYNEQFF. V is TRBV28 and J is TRBJ2-1, with 10 nucleotides matching TRBD2. The CDR3 totals 14 residues. The trim removed 8 bases at V and 4 bases at J, leaving 5 bases unmatched. Germline values: CDR1 MDHEN, CDR2 SYDVKM.

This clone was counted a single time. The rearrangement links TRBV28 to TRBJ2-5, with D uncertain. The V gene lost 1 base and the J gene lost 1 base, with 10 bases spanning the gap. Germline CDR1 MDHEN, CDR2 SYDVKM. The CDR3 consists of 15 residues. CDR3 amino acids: CASSLLGSVQETQYF. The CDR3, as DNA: TGTGCCAGCAGTTTATTAGGGTCGGTCCAAGAGACCCAGTACTTC.

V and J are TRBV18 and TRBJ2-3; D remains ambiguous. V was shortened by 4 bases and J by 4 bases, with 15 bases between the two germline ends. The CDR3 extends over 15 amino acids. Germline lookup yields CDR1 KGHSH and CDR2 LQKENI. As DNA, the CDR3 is TGTGCCAGCTCACGATCCCGGAGCGAGGCAGATACGCAGTATTTT. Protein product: CASSRSRSEADTQYF. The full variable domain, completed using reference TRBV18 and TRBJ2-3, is NAGVMQNPRHLVRRRGQEARLRCSPMKGHSHVYWYRQLPEEGLKFMVYLQKENIIDESGMPKERFSAEFPKEGPSILRIQQVVRGDSAAYFCASSRSRSEADTQYFGPGTRLTVL.

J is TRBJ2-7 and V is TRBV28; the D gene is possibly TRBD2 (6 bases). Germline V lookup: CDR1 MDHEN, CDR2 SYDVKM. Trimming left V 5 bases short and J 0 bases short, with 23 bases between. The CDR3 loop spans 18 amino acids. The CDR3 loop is CASSTILGRSGPSYEQYF. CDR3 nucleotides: TGTGCCAGCAGTACAATATTGGGTCGTAGCGGCCCCTCCTACGAGCAGTACTTC.

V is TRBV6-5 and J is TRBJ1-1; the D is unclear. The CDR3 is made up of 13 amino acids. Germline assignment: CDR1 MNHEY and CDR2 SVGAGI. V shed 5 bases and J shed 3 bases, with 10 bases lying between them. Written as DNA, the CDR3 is TGTGCCAGCAGTCCCCAAAGCGACACTGAAGCTTTCTTT. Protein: CASSPQSDTEAFF.

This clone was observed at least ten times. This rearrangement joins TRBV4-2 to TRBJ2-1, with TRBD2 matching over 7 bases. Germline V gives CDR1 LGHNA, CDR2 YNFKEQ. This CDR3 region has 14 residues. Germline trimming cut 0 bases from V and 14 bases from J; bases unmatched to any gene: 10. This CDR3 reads CASSQDSGRPGEFF. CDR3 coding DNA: TGTGCCAGCAGCCAAGATTCCGGGAGGCCCGGAGAGTTCTTC.

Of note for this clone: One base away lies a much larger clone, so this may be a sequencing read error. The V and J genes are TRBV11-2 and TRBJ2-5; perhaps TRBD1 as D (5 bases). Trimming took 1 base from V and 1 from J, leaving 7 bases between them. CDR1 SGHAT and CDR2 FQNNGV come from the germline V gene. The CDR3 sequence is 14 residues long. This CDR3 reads CASSLVRAQETQYF. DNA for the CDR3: TGTGCCAGCAGCTTAGTCAGGGCCCAAGAGACCCAGTACTTC. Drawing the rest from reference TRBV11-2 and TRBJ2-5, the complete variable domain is EAGVAQSPRYKIIEKRQSVAFWCNPISGHATLYWYQQILGQGPKLLIQFQNNGVVDDSQLPKDRFSAERLKGVDSTLKIQPAKLEDSAVYLCASSLVRAQETQYFGPGTRLLVL.

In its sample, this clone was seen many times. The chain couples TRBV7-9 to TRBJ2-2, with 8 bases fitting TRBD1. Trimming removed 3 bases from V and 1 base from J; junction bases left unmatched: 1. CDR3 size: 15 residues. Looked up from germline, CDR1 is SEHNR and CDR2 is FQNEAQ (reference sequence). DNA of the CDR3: TGTGCCAGCAGCTTCGGGACAGGGAACACCGGGGAGCTGTTTTTT. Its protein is CASSFGTGNTGELFF.